The clone carrying this T cell receptor (beta chain) has at least ten counts. Its matching antigen is unknown. CDR3 length: 14 residues. From germline, CDR1 is SGHNT and CDR2 YENEEA. V dropped 3 bases and J dropped 7 bases, with 13 bases sitting between them. This sample was included in a study of sequential checkpoint blockade in melanoma. Study overall: DNA from 85 to 95 pretreatment tumor samples underwent TCRβ immunosequencing. Twenty-two patients had tumor biopsies before treatment and at week 13.

Here immunoSEQ multiplex PCR was the method, and the copy in TCRdb shows in-frame clones only, minus some. The sample has 2,500 to 4,000 clones; approximately 16% are singletons. The sample's treatment: randomized to nivolumab then ipilimumab (arm A) or the reverse (arm B). Whole-study results and caveats: T-cell fraction and clonality followed PD-L1 and CD8+ counts, not mutational load.

This specimen was tumor tissue (inferred from file names), taken from a patient given nivolumab and ipilimumab in sequence. The clonotype was recovered from a human donor with melanoma. The chain joins TRBV11-3 to TRBJ1-5, with D unresolved. This chain's CDR3 is CASSFGSGRQPQHF. CDR3 in DNA: TGTGCCAGCAGCTTCGGTAGTGGAAGGCAGCCCCAGCATTTT.